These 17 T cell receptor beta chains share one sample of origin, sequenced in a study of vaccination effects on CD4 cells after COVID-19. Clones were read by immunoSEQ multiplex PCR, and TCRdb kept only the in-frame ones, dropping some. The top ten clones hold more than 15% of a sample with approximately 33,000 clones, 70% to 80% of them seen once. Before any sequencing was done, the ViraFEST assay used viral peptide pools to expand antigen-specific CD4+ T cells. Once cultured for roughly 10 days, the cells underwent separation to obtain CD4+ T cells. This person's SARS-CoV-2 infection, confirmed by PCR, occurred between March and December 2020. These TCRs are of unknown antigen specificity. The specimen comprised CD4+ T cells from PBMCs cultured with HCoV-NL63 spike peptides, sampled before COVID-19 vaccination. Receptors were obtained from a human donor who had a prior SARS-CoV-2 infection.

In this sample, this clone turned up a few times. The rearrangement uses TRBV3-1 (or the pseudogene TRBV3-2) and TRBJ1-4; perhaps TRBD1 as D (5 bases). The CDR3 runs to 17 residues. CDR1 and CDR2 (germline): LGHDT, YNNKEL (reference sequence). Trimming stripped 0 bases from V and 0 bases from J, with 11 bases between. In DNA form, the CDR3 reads TGTGCCAGCAGCCAAGATTACGCCAGGGCAACTAATGAAAAACTGTTTTTT. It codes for CASSQDYARATNEKLFF.

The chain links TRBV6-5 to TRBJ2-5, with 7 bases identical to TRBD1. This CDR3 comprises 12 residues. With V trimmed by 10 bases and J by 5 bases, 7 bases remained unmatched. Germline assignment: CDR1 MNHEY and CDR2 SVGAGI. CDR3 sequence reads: CAKTTGTETQYF. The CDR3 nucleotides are TGTGCCAAGACGACAGGGACGGAGACCCAGTACTTC.

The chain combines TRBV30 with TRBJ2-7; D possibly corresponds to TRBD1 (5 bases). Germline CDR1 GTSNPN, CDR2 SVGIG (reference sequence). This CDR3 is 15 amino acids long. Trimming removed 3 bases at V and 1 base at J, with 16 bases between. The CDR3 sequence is CAWSPGRRVSYEQYF. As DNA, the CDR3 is TGTGCCTGGAGCCCGGGTCGCAGGGTATCCTACGAGCAGTACTTC. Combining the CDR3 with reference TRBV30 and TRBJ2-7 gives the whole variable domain SQTIHQWPATLVQPVGSPLSLECTVEGTSNPNLYWYRQAAGRGLQLLFYSVGIGQISSEVPQNLSASRPQDRQFILSSKKLLLSDSGFYLCAWSPGRRVSYEQYFGPGTRLTVT.

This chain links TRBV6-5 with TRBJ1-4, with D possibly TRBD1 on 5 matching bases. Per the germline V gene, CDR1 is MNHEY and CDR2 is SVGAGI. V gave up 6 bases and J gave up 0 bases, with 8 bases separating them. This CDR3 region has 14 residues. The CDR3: CASSTGATNEKLFF. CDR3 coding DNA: TGTGCCAGCAGCACAGGCGCAACTAATGAAAAACTGTTTTTT.

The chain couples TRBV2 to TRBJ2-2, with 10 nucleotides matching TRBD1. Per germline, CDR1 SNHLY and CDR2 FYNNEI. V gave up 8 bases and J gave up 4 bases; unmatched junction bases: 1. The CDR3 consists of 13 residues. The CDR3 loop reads CASRDRGTGELFF. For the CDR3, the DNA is TGTGCCAGCCGGGACAGGGGCACCGGGGAGCTGTTTTTT.

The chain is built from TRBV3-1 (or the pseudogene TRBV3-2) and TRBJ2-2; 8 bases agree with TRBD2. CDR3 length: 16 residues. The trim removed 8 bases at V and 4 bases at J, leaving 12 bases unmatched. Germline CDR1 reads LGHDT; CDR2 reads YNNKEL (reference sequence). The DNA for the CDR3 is TGTGCCAGCGGAGGGCCAGCGGGAGTGTCCACCGGGGAGCTGTTTTTT. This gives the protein CASGGPAGVSTGELFF.

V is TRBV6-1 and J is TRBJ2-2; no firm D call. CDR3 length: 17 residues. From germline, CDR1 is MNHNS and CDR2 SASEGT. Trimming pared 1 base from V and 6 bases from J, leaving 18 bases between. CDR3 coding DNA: TGTGCCAGCAGTGAAGTCCCGGACCTTAGAGCCTCCGGGGAGCTGTTTTTT. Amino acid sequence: CASSEVPDLRASGELFF.

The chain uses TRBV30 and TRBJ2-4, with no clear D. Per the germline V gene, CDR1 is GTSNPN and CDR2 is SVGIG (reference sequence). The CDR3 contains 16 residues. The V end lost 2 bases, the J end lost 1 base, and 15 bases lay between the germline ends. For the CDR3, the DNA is TGTGCCTGGAGTACCACGTTGGGCATCGCCAAAAACATTCAGTACTTC. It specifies CAWSTTLGIAKNIQYF.

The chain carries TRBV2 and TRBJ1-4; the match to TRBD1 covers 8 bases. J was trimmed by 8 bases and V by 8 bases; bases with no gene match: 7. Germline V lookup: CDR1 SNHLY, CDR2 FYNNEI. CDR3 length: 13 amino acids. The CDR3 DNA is TGTGCCAGCCAGGGGGCGCAGTTGGAAAAACTGTTTTTT. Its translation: CASQGAQLEKLFF.

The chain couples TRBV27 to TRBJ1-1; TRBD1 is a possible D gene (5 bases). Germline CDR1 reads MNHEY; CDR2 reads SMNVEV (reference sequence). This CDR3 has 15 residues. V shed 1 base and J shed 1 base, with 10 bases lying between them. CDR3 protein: CASSLFWTQNTEAFF. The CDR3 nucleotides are TGTGCCAGCAGTTTATTTTGGACACAGAACACTGAAGCTTTCTTT.

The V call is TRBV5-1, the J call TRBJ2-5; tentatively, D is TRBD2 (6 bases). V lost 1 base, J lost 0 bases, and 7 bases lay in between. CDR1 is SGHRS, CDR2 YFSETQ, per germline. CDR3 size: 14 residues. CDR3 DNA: TGCGCCAGCAGCTTGACTAGCTACCAAGAGACCCAGTACTTC. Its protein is CASSLTSYQETQYF.

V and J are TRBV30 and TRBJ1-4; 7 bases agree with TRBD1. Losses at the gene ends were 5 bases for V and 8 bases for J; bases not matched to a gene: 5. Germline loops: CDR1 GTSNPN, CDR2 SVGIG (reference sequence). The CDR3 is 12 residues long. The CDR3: CAWGDSREKLFF. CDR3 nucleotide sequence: TGTGCCTGGGGGGACAGTAGGGAAAAACTGTTTTTT.

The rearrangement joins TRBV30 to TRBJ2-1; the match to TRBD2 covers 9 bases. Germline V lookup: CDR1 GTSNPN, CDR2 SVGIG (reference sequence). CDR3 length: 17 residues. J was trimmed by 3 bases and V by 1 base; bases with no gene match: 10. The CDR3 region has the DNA TGTGCCTGGAGTGAAACGAATCTAGCGGGATTCTACAATGAGCAGTTCTTC. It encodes CAWSETNLAGFYNEQFF. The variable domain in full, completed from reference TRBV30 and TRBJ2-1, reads SQTIHQWPATLVQPVGSPLSLECTVEGTSNPNLYWYRQAAGRGLQLLFYSVGIGQISSEVPQNLSASRPQDRQFILSSKKLLLSDSGFYLCAWSETNLAGFYNEQFFGPGTRLTVL.

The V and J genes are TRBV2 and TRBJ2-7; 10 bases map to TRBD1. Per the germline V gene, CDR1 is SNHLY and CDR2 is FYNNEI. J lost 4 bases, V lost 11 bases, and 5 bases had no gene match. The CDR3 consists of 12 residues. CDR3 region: CAGRDRGYEQYF. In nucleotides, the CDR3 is TGTGCCGGTCGGGACAGGGGTTACGAGCAGTACTTC.

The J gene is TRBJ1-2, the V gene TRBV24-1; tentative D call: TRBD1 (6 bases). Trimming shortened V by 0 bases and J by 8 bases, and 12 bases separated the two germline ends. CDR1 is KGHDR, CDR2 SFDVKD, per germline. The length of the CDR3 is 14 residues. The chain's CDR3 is CATSDLQRTVGYTF. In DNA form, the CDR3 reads TGTGCCACCAGTGATTTGCAGAGGACAGTAGGCTACACCTTC.

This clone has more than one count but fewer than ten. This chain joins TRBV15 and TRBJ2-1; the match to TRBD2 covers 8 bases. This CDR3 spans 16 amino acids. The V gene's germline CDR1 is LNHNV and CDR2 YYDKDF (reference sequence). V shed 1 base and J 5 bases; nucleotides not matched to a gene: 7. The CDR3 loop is CATSRGFRAGDNEQFF. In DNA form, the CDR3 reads TGTGCCACCAGCAGAGGTTTTCGAGCGGGGGACAATGAGCAGTTCTTC.

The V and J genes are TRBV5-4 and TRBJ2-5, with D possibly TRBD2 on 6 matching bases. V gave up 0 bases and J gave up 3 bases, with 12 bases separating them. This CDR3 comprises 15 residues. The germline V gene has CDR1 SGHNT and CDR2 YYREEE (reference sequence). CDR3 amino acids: CASSLARGPEETQYF. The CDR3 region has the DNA TGTGCCAGCAGCTTGGCGCGGGGACCCGAAGAGACCCAGTACTTC.